Following are 13 T cell receptor beta chains from one sample sequenced in a study of blood T cell repertoires in COVID-19. The data were produced by immunoSEQ multiplex PCR, yet TCRdb's version contains in-frame clones alone and is incomplete. The sample consists of 200,000 to 300,000 clones, under 90% of them appearing once. Sequenced material: peripheral blood. The receptors originated from a human donor in a cohort sampled during active COVID-19.

This clone was picked up one time. J is TRBJ1-2 and V is TRBV2; a weak D match, TRBD1 (5 bases). CDR3 length: 13 amino acids. Per the germline V gene, CDR1 is SNHLY and CDR2 is FYNNEI. V lost 3 bases, J lost 3 bases, and 8 bases lay in between. Here the CDR3 reads CASSEGRDYGYTF. DNA of the CDR3: TGTGCCAGCAGTGAGGGCAGGGACTATGGCTACACCTTC.

The chain couples TRBV19 to TRBJ1-1, with D unclear. CDR3 length equals 15 residues. Germline lookup yields CDR1 LNHDA and CDR2 SQIVND (reference sequence). Deletions cut 1 base from V and 1 base from J, with 10 bases between. For the CDR3, the DNA is TGTGCCAGTAGTATAGTTCCTCGGAGGAACACTGAAGCTTTCTTT. Its protein is CASSIVPRRNTEAFF.

The chain couples TRBV5-5 to TRBJ2-5, with 9 bases lining up with TRBD1. In germline, CDR1 is SGHKS, CDR2 YYEKEE (reference sequence). V shed 3 bases, J shed 5 bases, and the junction held 5 bases outside the gene matches. The length of the CDR3 is 14 residues. For the CDR3, the DNA is TGTGCCAGCAGCTCAGACAGGGGGTGGGAGACCCAGTACTTC. Translated: CASSSDRGWETQYF.

The chain couples TRBV4-1 to TRBJ2-6, with 9 nucleotides matching TRBD1. CDR1 and CDR2 from the germline V gene are MGHRA and YSYEKL. The trim removed 1 base at V and 3 bases at J, leaving 10 bases unmatched. CDR3 length: 19 amino acids. CDR3 amino acids: CASSQVRDRAVDGANVLTF. In nucleotides, the CDR3 is TGCGCCAGCAGCCAAGTGAGGGACAGGGCAGTTGATGGGGCCAACGTCCTGACTTTC.

The rearrangement links TRBV29-1 to TRBJ2-7; possibly TRBD1 for D (6 bases). The CDR3 runs 13 residues. Trimming removed 6 bases at V and 6 bases at J, with 18 bases between. CDR1 is SQVTM and CDR2 is ANQGSEA in the germline V gene. CDR3 residues: CSVRDNLFGEQYF. The CDR3 DNA reads as TGCAGCGTCCGGGACAATCTATTCGGCGAGCAGTACTTC.

The V and J genes are TRBV11-2 and TRBJ2-5; TRBD1 aligns across 7 bases. The V gene's germline CDR1 is SGHAT and CDR2 FQNNGV. V gave up 3 bases and J gave up 2 bases; unmatched junction bases: 6. This CDR3 is built from 15 residues. The chain's CDR3 is CASSFGVRGQETQYF. The CDR3 coding sequence is TGTGCCAGCAGCTTTGGGGTCAGGGGGCAAGAGACCCAGTACTTC.

The V call is TRBV25-1, the J call TRBJ1-2; TRBD1 matches at 7 bases. The CDR3 spans 13 residues. V trimming: 7 bases; J trimming: 9 bases; junction bases outside the gene matches: 11. Germline V gives CDR1 MGHDK, CDR2 SYGVNS. CDR3 residues: CASMNSGTARYTF. CDR3 nucleotides: TGTGCCAGCATGAATTCGGGGACAGCACGCTACACCTTC.

This rearrangement joins TRBV24-1 to TRBJ2-1; 7 nucleotides agree with TRBD2. CDR1 KGHDR and CDR2 SFDVKD come from the germline V gene. Losses at the gene ends were 2 bases for V and 2 bases for J; bases not matched to a gene: 5. The CDR3 sequence is 16 residues long. CDR3 sequence (DNA): TGTGCCACCAGTGATTCTGGGAGCGGGGCCTACAATGAGCAGTTCTTC. Protein product: CATSDSGSGAYNEQFF.

This clone was counted between two and nine times. The chain uses TRBV6-2 or TRBV6-3 and TRBJ1-3, with unresolved D. This CDR3 comprises 12 residues. V lost 4 bases, J lost 4 bases, and 5 bases lay in between. Germline V gene sequence: CDR1 MNHEY, CDR2 SVGEGT. The CDR3 protein is CASSFRGNTIYF. DNA for the CDR3: TGTGCCAGCAGTTTCCGGGGAAACACCATATATTTT.

V usage is TRBV6-5 and J usage is TRBJ1-6, with 7 bases matching TRBD1. The CDR3 has 13 residues. CDR1 is MNHEY, CDR2 SVGAGI, per germline. J gave up 9 bases and V 6 bases, and 5 bases lay outside the gene matches. The CDR3 sequence is CASRTGSGSPLHF. In DNA, the CDR3 is TGTGCCAGCAGGACAGGGTCGGGTTCACCCCTCCACTTT.

The CDR3 DNA follows: TGTGCCAGTAGTAGAACAGGGGTCGGACCTGAAGCTTTCTTT. This codes for CASSRTGVGPEAFF. V usage is TRBV19 and J usage is TRBJ1-1, with 7 bases identical to TRBD1. The CDR3 loop spans 14 amino acids. The J segment lost 6 bases and the V segment lost 4 bases, leaving 8 bases of the junction unmatched. The germline V gene has CDR1 LNHDA and CDR2 SQIVND (reference sequence).

This rearrangement joins TRBV27 to TRBJ2-7, with D possibly being TRBD1 (5 bases). This CDR3 comprises 13 residues. Trimming removed 6 bases at V and 1 base at J, with 10 bases between. The V gene's germline CDR1 is MNHEY and CDR2 SMNVEV (reference sequence). In DNA, the CDR3 is TGTGCCAGCAGCGGACACCAGTCCTACGAGCAGTACTTC. Protein: CASSGHQSYEQYF.

The chain joins TRBV5-1 to TRBJ2-3; maybe TRBD2 (6 bases). The V end lost 7 bases, the J end lost 2 bases, and 14 bases lay between the germline ends. CDR1 is SGHRS and CDR2 is YFSETQ in the germline V gene. The CDR3 runs 14 residues. As DNA, the CDR3 is TGCGCCAGCTTCCAGGGAGGATTCACAGATACGCAGTATTTT. This sequence encodes CASFQGGFTDTQYF.